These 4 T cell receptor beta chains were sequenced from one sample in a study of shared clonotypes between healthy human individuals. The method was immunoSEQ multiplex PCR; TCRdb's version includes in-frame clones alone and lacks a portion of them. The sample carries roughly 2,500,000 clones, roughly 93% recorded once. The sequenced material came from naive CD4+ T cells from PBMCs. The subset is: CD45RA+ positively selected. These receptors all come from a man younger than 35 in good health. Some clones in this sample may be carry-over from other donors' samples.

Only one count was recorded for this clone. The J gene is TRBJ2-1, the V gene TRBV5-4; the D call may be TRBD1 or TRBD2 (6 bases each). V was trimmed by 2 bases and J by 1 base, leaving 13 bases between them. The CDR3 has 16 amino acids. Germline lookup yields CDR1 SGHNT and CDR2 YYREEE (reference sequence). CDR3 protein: CASSFGGGTSYNEQFF. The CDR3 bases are TGTGCCAGCAGCTTTGGGGGCGGGACGTCCTACAATGAGCAGTTCTTC.

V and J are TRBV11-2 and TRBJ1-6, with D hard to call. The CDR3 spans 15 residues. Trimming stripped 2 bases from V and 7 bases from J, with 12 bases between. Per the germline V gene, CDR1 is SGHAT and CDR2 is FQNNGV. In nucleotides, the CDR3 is TGTGCCAGCAGCTTAAACCTACAGAACAATTCACCCCTCCACTTT. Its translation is CASSLNLQNNSPLHF. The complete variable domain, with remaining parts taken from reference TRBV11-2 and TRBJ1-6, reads EAGVAQSPRYKIIEKRQSVAFWCNPISGHATLYWYQQILGQGPKLLIQFQNNGVVDDSQLPKDRFSAERLKGVDSTLKIQPAKLEDSAVYLCASSLNLQNNSPLHFGNGTRLTVT.

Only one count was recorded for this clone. The CDR3 spells CATSINRVYEQYF. The CDR3 bases are TGTGCCACCAGCATTAACAGGGTCTACGAGCAGTACTTC. V and J are TRBV15 and TRBJ2-7, with D possibly matching TRBD1 (6 bases). Trimming removed 4 bases from V and 3 bases from J, with 10 bases in between. CDR3 size: 13 residues. CDR1 and CDR2 (germline): LNHNV, YYDKDF (reference sequence).

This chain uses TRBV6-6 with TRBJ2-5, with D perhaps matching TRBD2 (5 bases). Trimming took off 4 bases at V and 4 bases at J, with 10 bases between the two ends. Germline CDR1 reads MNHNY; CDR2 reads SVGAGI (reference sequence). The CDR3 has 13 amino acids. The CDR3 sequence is CASSSGVGETQYF. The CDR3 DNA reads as TGTGCCAGCAGTTCCGGGGTCGGAGAGACCCAGTACTTC.